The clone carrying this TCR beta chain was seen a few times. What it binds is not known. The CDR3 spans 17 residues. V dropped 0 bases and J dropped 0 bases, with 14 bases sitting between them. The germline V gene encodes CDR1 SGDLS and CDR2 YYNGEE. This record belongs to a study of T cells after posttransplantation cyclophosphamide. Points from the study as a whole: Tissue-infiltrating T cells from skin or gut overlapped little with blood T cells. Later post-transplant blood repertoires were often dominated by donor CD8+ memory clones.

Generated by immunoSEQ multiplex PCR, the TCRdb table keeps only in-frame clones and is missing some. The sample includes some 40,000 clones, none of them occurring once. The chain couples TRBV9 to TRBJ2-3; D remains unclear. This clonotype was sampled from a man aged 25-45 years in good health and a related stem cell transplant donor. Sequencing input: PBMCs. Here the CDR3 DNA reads TGTGCCAGCAGCGTAGAAATCCAGGCAATGAGCACAGATACGCAGTATTTT. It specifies CASSVEIQAMSTDTQYF.